This T cell receptor beta chain was found in a study of blood T cell repertoires in COVID-19. J was trimmed by 1 base and V by 3 bases; bases with no gene match: 8. CDR1 is MDHEN, CDR2 SYDVKM, per germline. The CDR3 loop spans 17 amino acids. TCRdb's table, derived via immunoSEQ multiplex PCR, lists solely in-frame clones and lacks some. Of some 88,000 clones detected, under 90% appear once; the ten largest clones hold roughly 15%. The chain recombines TRBV28 with TRBJ2-3; 9 nucleotides agree with TRBD1. This receptor was taken from an older woman with acute or convalescent COVID-19. The sample comprised peripheral blood. The CDR3 coding sequence is TGTGCCAGCAGTTTCCTACAGGGGGCAAATGGCACAGATACGCAGTATTTT. This encodes CASSFLQGANGTDTQYF.